This T cell receptor beta chain was captured in a study of blood T cell repertoires in COVID-19. Whole-study context: Acute and convalescent COVID-19 samples came from the United States, Italy and Spain. The analysed material was cDNA or gDNA that came from T cells, B-cell-depleted T cells, or PBMCs.

Original processing methods: Estimated nucleated cell counts came from reference gene primer amplification. Profiling relied on immunoSEQ multiplex PCR, and the TCRdb table lists in-frame clones only, not all of them. V, J and clone size are those of that table, while D and trimming were read from the DNA. The repertoire holds over 100,000 clones, with around 86% as singletons. The V and J ends lost 9 bases and 4 bases, in that order; junction bases with no gene match: 9. The CDR3 has 14 amino acids. Germline V gene lookup returns CDR1 SEHNR and CDR2 FQNEAQ (reference sequence). The material sequenced was peripheral blood. The TCR sequence derives from a man aged 45 to 65 with active COVID-19. The V and J genes are TRBV7-9 and TRBJ2-5; 9 bases are a match to TRBD2. The CDR3 nucleotides read TGTGCCAGTACTCGGGCGGGGGGGCGAGAGACCCAGTACTTC. Protein sequence: CASTRAGGRETQYF.